Shown below are 29 T cell receptor beta chains from a single sample sequenced in a study of shared clonotypes between healthy human individuals. Sequenced by immunoSEQ multiplex PCR; TCRdb stores in-frame clones only, minus some. The sample shows 550,000 to 750,000 clones, about 91% of them seen only once. CD8 cells regarded as naive lacked CD45RO, were positively chosen for CCR7, and omitted terminally differentiated effector memory CD45RA+ cells. Input material: naive CD8+ T cells sorted from blood. The receptors derive from a man aged 25-40 years in good health.

The V gene is TRBV9, the J gene TRBJ1-2; maybe TRBD1 (5 bases). Germline loops: CDR1 SGDLS, CDR2 YYNGEE. The V end lost 5 bases, the J end lost 8 bases, and 10 bases lay between the germline ends. CDR3 length equals 11 residues. For the CDR3, the DNA is TGTGCCAGCAGGGGGGTTGGAGGCTACACCTTC. Its protein is CASRGVGGYTF.

The chain combines TRBV27 with TRBJ2-1, with 12 bases lining up with TRBD2. Losses at the gene ends were 6 bases for V and 8 bases for J; bases not matched to a gene: 11. Looked up from germline, CDR1 is MNHEY and CDR2 is SMNVEV (reference sequence). The CDR3 totals 16 residues. CDR3 in DNA: TGTGCCAGCAGCCAGAGGCTAGCGGGAGGGCCCCATGAGCAGTTCTTC. This gives the protein CASSQRLAGGPHEQFF.

V and J are TRBV7-9 and TRBJ2-1; 13 positions agree with TRBD2. The V and J ends lost 6 bases and 5 bases, in that order; junction bases with no gene match: 4. The CDR3 is 15 residues long. Germline CDR1 SEHNR, CDR2 FQNEAQ (reference sequence). The CDR3 DNA reads as TGTGCCAGCAGACGTGGACTAGCGGGGGACAATGAGCAGTTCTTC. This gives the protein CASRRGLAGDNEQFF.

The chain carries TRBV4-1 and TRBJ2-1; TRBD2 matches 8 bases. The CDR3 sequence is 16 residues long. Trimming at V came to 1 base and at J to 4 bases, leaving 6 bases not matched to a gene. Germline CDR1 reads MGHRA; CDR2 reads YSYEKL. The CDR3 DNA is TGCGCCAGCAGCCAAGCGAGCGGGAGTGGATACAATGAGCAGTTCTTC. It yields the protein CASSQASGSGYNEQFF.

This chain uses TRBV29-1 with TRBJ2-2; the D gene is possibly TRBD2 (7 bases). Trimming took 6 bases from V and 7 from J, leaving 12 bases between them. This CDR3 has 12 amino acids. Germline V gene lookup returns CDR1 SQVTM and CDR2 ANQGSEA. The CDR3 sequence is CSVHREGGELFF. CDR3 in DNA: TGCAGCGTCCACAGGGAGGGCGGGGAGCTGTTTTTT.

The gene calls are TRBV15 and TRBJ2-3, with 9 bases identical to TRBD2. Germline values: CDR1 LNHNV, CDR2 YYDKDF (reference sequence). V shed 9 bases, J shed 1 base, and the junction held 14 bases outside the gene matches. The CDR3 contains 17 residues. The CDR3 protein is CATVRAGGPWGTDTQYF. Written as DNA, the CDR3 is TGTGCCACTGTCCGGGCGGGAGGGCCGTGGGGCACAGATACGCAGTATTTT.

The CDR3 DNA follows: TGTGCCACCAGCACCAGGCTCGGGGACTATGGCTACACCTTC. It codes for CATSTRLGDYGYTF. The chain has TRBV15 and TRBJ1-2; D unclear. The CDR3 totals 14 residues. Germline V lookup: CDR1 LNHNV, CDR2 YYDKDF (reference sequence). V was pared by 4 bases and J by 3 bases, with 12 bases between.

The chain links TRBV9 to TRBJ2-5; D is uncertain. Germline-derived CDR1 and CDR2 are SGDLS and YYNGEE. The CDR3 has 14 amino acids. Trimming removed 0 bases from V and 4 bases from J, with 10 bases in between. The CDR3, as DNA: TGTGCCAGCAGCGTAGCCGGGTCGCTAGAGACCCAGTACTTC. Its protein is CASSVAGSLETQYF. The full variable domain, rest sourced from reference TRBV9 and TRBJ2-5, is DSGVTQTPKHLITATGQRVTLRCSPRSGDLSVYWYQQSLDQGLQFLIQYYNGEERAKGNILERFSAQQFPDLHSELNLSSLELGDSALYFCASSVAGSLETQYFGPGTRLLVL.

V and J are TRBV4-2 and TRBJ2-1; possibly TRBD1 for D (6 bases). Germline CDR1 is LGHNA and CDR2 is YNFKEQ. Trimming removed 3 bases from V and 7 bases from J, with 16 bases in between. The CDR3 is 15 residues long. The CDR3 region is CASSQDPDSLNEQFF. CDR3 DNA sequence: TGTGCCAGCAGCCAGGACCCGGACAGTTTGAATGAGCAGTTCTTC.

The chain couples TRBV4-1 to TRBJ2-7, with 10 bases lining up with TRBD2. Trimming at V came to 1 base and at J to 3 bases, leaving 6 bases not matched to a gene. CDR1 and CDR2 from the germline V gene are MGHRA and YSYEKL. This CDR3 has 16 residues. CDR3 sequence reads: CASSQGWSSGSYEQYF. DNA for the CDR3: TGCGCCAGCAGCCAAGGCTGGTCTAGCGGGAGCTACGAGCAGTACTTC.

As to this clone: The sample contains more than one DNA sequence encoding this CDR3. The chain has TRBV27 and TRBJ2-2; TRBD1 might be the D (6 bases). Germline CDR1 and CDR2: MNHEY and SMNVEV (reference sequence). The ends were cut back, 4 bases at V and 1 base at J, with 7 bases in the middle. This CDR3 is 14 amino acids long. The CDR3 sequence: CASSSGQNTGELFF. The CDR3, as DNA: TGTGCCAGCAGTTCGGGACAGAACACCGGGGAGCTGTTTTTT.

The chain links TRBV27 to TRBJ2-3; D may be TRBD1 (5 bases). The V end lost 7 bases, the J end lost 6 bases, and 20 bases lay between the germline ends. The germline gives CDR1 MNHEY, CDR2 SMNVEV (reference sequence). CDR3 size: 15 residues. The CDR3, as DNA: TGTGCCAGCACCCCCCTTACCAGGGTCGGGGATACGCAGTATTTT. Amino acid sequence: CASTPLTRVGDTQYF.

This chain links TRBV27 with TRBJ1-5; 8 bases are shared with TRBD1. The CDR3 extends over 16 amino acids. The germline gives CDR1 MNHEY, CDR2 SMNVEV (reference sequence). V was pared by 6 bases and J by 6 bases, with 13 bases of the junction left unmatched. CDR3 residues: CASRVSQGVVGQPQHF. CDR3 sequence (DNA): TGTGCCAGCAGGGTATCACAGGGGGTTGTTGGTCAGCCCCAGCATTTT.

This rearrangement joins TRBV19 to TRBJ1-5; weak D call: TRBD1 (5 bases). Trimming took 8 bases from V and 4 from J, leaving 9 bases between them. Looked up from germline, CDR1 is LNHDA and CDR2 is SQIVND (reference sequence). CDR3 length equals 12 residues. For the CDR3, the DNA is TGTGCCAGTGGGACGGCTAATCAGCCCCAGCATTTT. Translating it yields CASGTANQPQHF.

The chain recombines TRBV7-8 with TRBJ2-1; 7 bases fit TRBD2. Trimming cost V 2 bases and J 6 bases; bases outside gene matches: 22. Germline V gene data show CDR1 as SGHVS and CDR2 as FQNEAQ. The CDR3 is 20 residues long. The CDR3 DNA follows: TGTGCCAGCAGCTTATGGCCAGCGGGACCCCTCATTAAACCTGGCAATGAGCAGTTCTTC. Its protein product is CASSLWPAGPLIKPGNEQFF.

The V and J genes are TRBV6-1 and TRBJ2-5; D unresolved. Germline loops: CDR1 MNHNS, CDR2 SASEGT. Trimming removed 0 bases at V and 1 base at J, with 15 bases between. This CDR3 spans 17 amino acids. The CDR3 protein is CASSEAGSGTLQETQYF. As DNA, the CDR3 is TGTGCCAGCAGTGAAGCAGGGTCAGGAACCCTCCAAGAGACCCAGTACTTC.

CDR3 residues: CASSLERDTGELFF. The DNA for the CDR3 is TGTGCCAGCAGCTTAGAGCGGGACACCGGGGAGCTGTTTTTT. The chain uses TRBV7-7 and TRBJ2-2; perhaps TRBD2 as D (6 bases). This CDR3 is built from 14 residues. V was pared by 1 base and J by 3 bases, with 6 bases between. Germline values: CDR1 SSHAT, CDR2 FNYEAQ (reference sequence).

The chain combines TRBV4-3 with TRBJ2-7, with D unresolved. CDR1 and CDR2 from the germline V gene are LGHNA and YSLEER. This CDR3 has 16 residues. V lost 1 base to trimming and J lost 0 bases, with 13 bases between them. The CDR3: CASSQAYRGSSYEQYF. In DNA form, the CDR3 reads TGCGCCAGCAGCCAAGCCTATCGTGGAAGCTCCTACGAGCAGTACTTC.

This chain connects TRBV6-6 to TRBJ2-5; D ambiguous. Germline assignment: CDR1 MNHNY and CDR2 SVGAGI (reference sequence). Trimming took off 5 bases at V and 1 base at J, with 11 bases between the two ends. The CDR3 totals 14 residues. The CDR3 region has the DNA TGTGCCAGCAGTAAGGACCGACCCCAAGAGACCCAGTACTTC. Translated: CASSKDRPQETQYF.

The V call is TRBV29-1, the J call TRBJ2-7, with 10 bases lining up with TRBD2. Trimming cost V 7 bases and J 3 bases; bases outside gene matches: 6. Germline V gene sequence: CDR1 SQVTM, CDR2 ANQGSEA. There are 13 residues in the CDR3. Here the CDR3 DNA reads TGCAGCGGCTGGACTAGCGGTTTCTACGAGCAGTACTTC. Translating gives CSGWTSGFYEQYF.

This rearrangement joins TRBV6-1 to TRBJ2-7, with TRBD2 matching 12 bases. The V segment lost 2 bases and the J segment 6 bases; nucleotides outside the gene matches: 5. This CDR3 is 15 amino acids long. The V gene's germline CDR1 is MNHNS and CDR2 SASEGT. CDR3 nucleotides: TGTGCCAGCAGTGAACTAGCGGGAGGGCCAGGCGAGCAGTACTTC. Translating it yields CASSELAGGPGEQYF.

The gene calls are TRBV13 and TRBJ2-5; D might be TRBD2 (6 bases). The CDR3 is 16 amino acids. Germline V CDR1 and CDR2: PRHDT, FYEKMQ (reference sequence). Trimming took off 3 bases at V and 5 bases at J, with 19 bases between the two ends. The CDR3 bases are TGTGCCAGCAGCTTTGCAGGCGGCGGGGCCGGGGAGACCCAGTACTTC. Residues: CASSFAGGGAGETQYF.

This clone came up once. V usage is TRBV7-2 and J usage is TRBJ2-1, with D tentatively TRBD1 (5 bases). V dropped 5 bases and J dropped 7 bases, with 15 bases sitting between them. The CDR3 spans 14 residues. Germline V CDR1 and CDR2: SGHTA, FQGNSA. The CDR3 nucleotides are TGTGCCAGCAGCCTCGCAGGGTGGCGAAATGAGCAGTTCTTC. Translation: CASSLAGWRNEQFF. Looking up the rest from reference TRBV7-2 and TRBJ2-1 gives the full variable domain: GAGVSQSPSNKVTEKGKDVELRCDPISGHTALYWYRQSLGQGLEFLIYFQGNSAPDKSGLPSDRFSAERTGGSVSTLTIQRTQQEDSAVYLCASSLAGWRNEQFFGPGTRLTVL.

On this clone: In the same sample, other DNA sequences code for this CDR3. The genes are TRBV4-3 and TRBJ1-3, with D unresolved. Germline V lookup: CDR1 LGHNA, CDR2 YSLEER. The CDR3 length is 15 residues. Between the trimmed V and J ends, which lost 0 bases and 0 bases, there was a span of 6 bases. The CDR3 sequence is CASSQDRSSGNTIYF. CDR3 DNA sequence: TGCGCCAGCAGCCAAGACAGGAGCTCTGGAAACACCATATATTTT.

The V gene is TRBV11-2, the J gene TRBJ2-7; D may be TRBD1 or TRBD2 (5 bases each). The CDR3 is 13 residues long. V dropped 8 bases and J dropped 2 bases, with 13 bases sitting between them. Germline CDR1 is SGHAT and CDR2 is FQNNGV. The CDR3 here is CASGIGTAYEQYF. CDR3 in DNA: TGTGCCAGCGGCATAGGGACCGCCTACGAGCAGTACTTC.

V gene TRBV28 combines with J gene TRBJ2-7, with 7 bases identical to TRBD2. The CDR3 is 16 residues long. Germline CDR1 reads MDHEN; CDR2 reads SYDVKM. After removal of 4 bases from V and 0 bases from J, the junction contained 9 bases not matched to a gene. CDR3 DNA: TGTGCCAGCAGTTACGTTCCCAGGGAGGGCTCCTACGAGCAGTACTTC. Amino acids: CASSYVPREGSYEQYF.

J is TRBJ2-5 and V is TRBV9; TRBD1 aligns across 9 bases. V lost 3 bases and J lost 5; bases outside the gene matches: 11. The CDR3 has 16 residues. Per germline, CDR1 SGDLS and CDR2 YYNGEE. In DNA form, the CDR3 reads TGTGCCAGCAGCGAAGGAGACAGGGGGAGTTCGGAGACCCAGTACTTC. Encoded protein: CASSEGDRGSSETQYF.

This chain joins TRBV11-2 and TRBJ2-5; the match to TRBD1 covers 8 bases. Germline V gene lookup returns CDR1 SGHAT and CDR2 FQNNGV. J lost 7 bases, V lost 4 bases, and 8 bases had no gene match. The CDR3 length is 14 residues. CDR3 in DNA: TGTGCCAGCAGCTCAGGGACAGGAGTTAGGACCCAGTACTTC. Its protein product is CASSSGTGVRTQYF.

The chain joins TRBV27 to TRBJ2-7; a weak D match, TRBD2 (6 bases). The CDR3 contains 14 residues. Germline CDR1 and CDR2: MNHEY and SMNVEV (reference sequence). V was clipped by 3 bases and J by 2 bases, with 11 bases between them. For the CDR3, the DNA is TGTGCCAGCAGTTTGAAGGACTACGCCTACGAGCAGTACTTC. Its protein is CASSLKDYAYEQYF.